This TCR beta chain was obtained from a study of T-cell memory formation after mild COVID-19. Findings and limits, study-wide: Second-wave clones peaking on day 37 lacked confirmed SARS-CoV-2 specificity.

On this clonotype: The antigen is not known.

5'RACE primed at constant segments yielded TCR alpha and TCR beta cDNA libraries bearing sample barcodes and UMIs. Each CDR3 protein gets one entry after TCRdb re-called the 5' RACE reads with MiXCR. The sample lists about 470,000 distinct CDR3 sequences, roughly 23% occurring once. Trimming left V 2 bases short and J 10 bases short, with 11 bases between. The CDR3 spans 12 residues. The TCR comes from an adult woman who had mild COVID-19 (a few samples of this study predate the infection). Cell type and time point are not known. Sequenced material: PBMCs or a T cell subset sorted from them (not recorded which). This chain joins TRBV12-3 or TRBV12-4 and TRBJ2-5; D remains ambiguous. The CDR3, as DNA: TGTGCCAGCAGTTTACGAGTTGGATACCAGTACTTC. This gives the protein CASSLRVGYQYF.